Detailed here is one T cell receptor beta chain. The antigen is not known. Repertoires were generated with immunoSEQ multiplex PCR, while TCRdb's copy carries only in-frame clones and drops some. This sample has around 2.1 million clones, with more than 85% found just once. Only CD45RO-negative cells positively selected for CCR7 counted as naive CD8 cells, so terminally differentiated effector memory CD45RA+ cells were excluded. The sample is drawn from a study of shared clonotypes between healthy human individuals. Findings of the study overall: Clonotype sharing levels among donors were expected to vary with sequencing depth. Against clonotypes common to all four donors, non-shared ones had lower generation probabilities. Several donors showed sharing of 4.5% to 6% of naive CD4 clonotypes.

The sequenced sample was naive CD8+ T cells from PBMCs. This TCR came from a man aged 18 to 29 in good health. Some clones in this sample may be carry-over from other donors' samples.

The CDR3 is CASSLRDTDTQYF. For the CDR3, the DNA is TGTGCCAGCAGCCTTCGAGACACAGATACGCAGTATTTT. J is TRBJ2-3 and V is TRBV6-6; unclear D gene. CDR3 size: 13 residues. Germline-derived CDR1 and CDR2 are MNHNY and SVGAGI (reference sequence). Deletions cut 6 bases from V and 2 bases from J, with 9 bases between.